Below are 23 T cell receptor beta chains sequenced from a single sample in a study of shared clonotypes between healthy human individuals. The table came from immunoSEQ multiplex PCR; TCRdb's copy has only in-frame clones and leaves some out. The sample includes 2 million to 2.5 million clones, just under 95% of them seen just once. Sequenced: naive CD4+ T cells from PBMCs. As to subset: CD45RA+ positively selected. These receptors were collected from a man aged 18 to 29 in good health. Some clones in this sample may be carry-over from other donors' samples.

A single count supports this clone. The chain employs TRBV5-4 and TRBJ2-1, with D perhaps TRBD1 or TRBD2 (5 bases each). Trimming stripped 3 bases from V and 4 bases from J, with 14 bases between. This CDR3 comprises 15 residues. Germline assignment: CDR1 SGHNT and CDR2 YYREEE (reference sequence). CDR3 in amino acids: CASSSSRDGYNEQFF. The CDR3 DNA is TGTGCCAGCAGCTCCTCCCGGGACGGGTACAATGAGCAGTTCTTC.

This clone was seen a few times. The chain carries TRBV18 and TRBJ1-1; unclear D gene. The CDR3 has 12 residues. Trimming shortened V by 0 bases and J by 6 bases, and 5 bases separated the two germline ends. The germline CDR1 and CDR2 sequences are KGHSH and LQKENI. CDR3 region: CASSPPTSEAFF. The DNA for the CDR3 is TGTGCCAGCTCACCACCCACATCTGAAGCTTTCTTT.

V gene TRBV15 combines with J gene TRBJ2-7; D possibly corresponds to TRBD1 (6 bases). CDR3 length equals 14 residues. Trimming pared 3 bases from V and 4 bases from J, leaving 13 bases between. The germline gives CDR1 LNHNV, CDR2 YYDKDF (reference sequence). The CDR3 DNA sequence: TGTGCCACCAGCAGCAGGGGTCCCCTTTACGAGCAGTACTTC. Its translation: CATSSRGPLYEQYF.

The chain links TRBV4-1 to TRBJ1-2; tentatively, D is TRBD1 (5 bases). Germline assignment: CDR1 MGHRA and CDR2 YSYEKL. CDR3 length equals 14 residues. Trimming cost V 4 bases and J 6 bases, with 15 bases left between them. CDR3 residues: CASSRIGGSDGYTF. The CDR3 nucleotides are TGCGCCAGCAGCCGAATTGGGGGATCTGATGGCTACACCTTC.

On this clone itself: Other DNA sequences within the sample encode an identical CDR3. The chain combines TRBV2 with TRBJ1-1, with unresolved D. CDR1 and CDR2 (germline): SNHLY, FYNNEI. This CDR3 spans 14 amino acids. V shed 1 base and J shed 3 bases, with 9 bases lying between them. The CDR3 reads CASSEGPRDTEAFF. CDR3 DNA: TGTGCCAGCAGTGAAGGTCCGAGGGACACTGAAGCTTTCTTT.

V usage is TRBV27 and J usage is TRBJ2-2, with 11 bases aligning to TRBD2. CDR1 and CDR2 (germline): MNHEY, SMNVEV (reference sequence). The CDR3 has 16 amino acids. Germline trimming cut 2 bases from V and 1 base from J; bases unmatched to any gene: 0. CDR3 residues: CASSLLAGGNTGELFF. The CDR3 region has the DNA TGTGCCAGCAGTTTACTAGCGGGAGGGAACACCGGGGAGCTGTTTTTT.

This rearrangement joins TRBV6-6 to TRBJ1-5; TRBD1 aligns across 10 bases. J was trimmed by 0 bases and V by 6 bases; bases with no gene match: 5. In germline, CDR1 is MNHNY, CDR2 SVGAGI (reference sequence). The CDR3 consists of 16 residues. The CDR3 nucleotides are TGTGCCAGCAGATCCGGACAGGGGGATAGCAATCAGCCCCAGCATTTT. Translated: CASRSGQGDSNQPQHF.

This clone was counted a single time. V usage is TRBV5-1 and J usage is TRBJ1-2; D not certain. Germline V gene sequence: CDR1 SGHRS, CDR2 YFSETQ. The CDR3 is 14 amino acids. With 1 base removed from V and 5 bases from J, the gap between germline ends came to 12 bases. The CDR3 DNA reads TGCGCCAGCAGCTTGCAATTGGGTAGTTATGGCTACACCTTC. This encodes CASSLQLGSYGYTF. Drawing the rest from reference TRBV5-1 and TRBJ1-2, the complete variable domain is KAGVTQTPRYLIKTRGQQVTLSCSPISGHRSVSWYQQTPGQGLQFLFEYFSETQRNKGNFPGRFSGRQFSNSRSEMNVSTLELGDSALYLCASSLQLGSYGYTFGSGTRLTVV.

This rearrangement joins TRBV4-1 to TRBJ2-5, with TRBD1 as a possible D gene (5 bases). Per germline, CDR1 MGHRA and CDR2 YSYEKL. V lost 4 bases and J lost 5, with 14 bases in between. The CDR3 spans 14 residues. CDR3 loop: CASSRTRGRETQYF. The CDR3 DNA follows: TGCGCCAGCAGCCGCACAAGGGGTCGCGAGACCCAGTACTTC.

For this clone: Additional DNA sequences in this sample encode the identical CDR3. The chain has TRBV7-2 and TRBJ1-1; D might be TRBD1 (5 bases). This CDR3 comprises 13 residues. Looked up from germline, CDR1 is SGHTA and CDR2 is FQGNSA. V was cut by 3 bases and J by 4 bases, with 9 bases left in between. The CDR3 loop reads CASSLTAGTEAFF. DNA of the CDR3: TGTGCCAGCAGCTTGACAGCCGGCACTGAAGCTTTCTTT.

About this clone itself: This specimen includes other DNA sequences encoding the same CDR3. The CDR3 DNA is TGTGCCAGCAGCTTACAGGGAGGGCAGCCCCAGCATTTT. Its translation: CASSLQGGQPQHF. The rearrangement links TRBV7-8 to TRBJ1-5, with D possibly TRBD1 on 5 matching bases. Germline V gene lookup returns CDR1 SGHVS and CDR2 FQNEAQ. Trimming shortened V by 2 bases and J by 7 bases, and 9 bases separated the two germline ends. The CDR3 runs to 13 residues.

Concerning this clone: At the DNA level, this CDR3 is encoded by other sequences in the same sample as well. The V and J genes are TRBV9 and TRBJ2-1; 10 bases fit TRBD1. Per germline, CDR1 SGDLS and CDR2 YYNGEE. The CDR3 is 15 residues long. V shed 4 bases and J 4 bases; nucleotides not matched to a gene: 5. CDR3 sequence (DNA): TGTGCCAGCAGCCCTCGGACAGGGGGTTACAATGAGCAGTTCTTC. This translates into CASSPRTGGYNEQFF.

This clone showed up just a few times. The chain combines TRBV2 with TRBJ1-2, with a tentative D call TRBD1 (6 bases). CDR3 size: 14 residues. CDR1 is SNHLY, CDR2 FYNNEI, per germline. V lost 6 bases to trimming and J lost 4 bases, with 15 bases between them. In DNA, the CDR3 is TGTGCCAGCAGCCCAGGACAGACCCTCTATGGCTACACCTTC. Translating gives CASSPGQTLYGYTF.

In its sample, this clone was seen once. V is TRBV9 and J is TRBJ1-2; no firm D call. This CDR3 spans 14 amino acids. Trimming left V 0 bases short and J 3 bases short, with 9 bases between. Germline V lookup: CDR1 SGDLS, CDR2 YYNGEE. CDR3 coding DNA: TGTGCCAGCAGCGTAGGGCAGACTGACTATGGCTACACCTTC. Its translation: CASSVGQTDYGYTF.

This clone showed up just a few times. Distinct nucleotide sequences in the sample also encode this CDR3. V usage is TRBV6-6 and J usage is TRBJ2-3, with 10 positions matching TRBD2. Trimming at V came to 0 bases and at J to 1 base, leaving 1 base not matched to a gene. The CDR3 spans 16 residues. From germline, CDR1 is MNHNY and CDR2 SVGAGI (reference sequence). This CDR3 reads CASSYSGTSGTDTQYF. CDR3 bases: TGTGCCAGCAGTTACTCCGGGACTAGCGGCACAGATACGCAGTATTTT.

CDR3 in DNA: TGTGCCAGCTTACGGGGGGGCACGCACCCCTACAATGAGCAGTTCTTC. This sequence encodes CASLRGGTHPYNEQFF. The chain uses TRBV18 and TRBJ2-1; 8 bases are shared with TRBD2. The CDR3 is 16 amino acids. V was pared by 7 bases and J by 2 bases, with 10 bases of the junction left unmatched. CDR1 and CDR2 (germline): KGHSH, LQKENI.

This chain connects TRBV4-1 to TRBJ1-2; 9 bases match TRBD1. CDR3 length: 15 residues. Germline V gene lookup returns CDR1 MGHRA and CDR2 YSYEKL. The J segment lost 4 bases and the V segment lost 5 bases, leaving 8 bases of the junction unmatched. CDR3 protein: CASSRTTGGGYGYTF. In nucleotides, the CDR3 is TGCGCCAGCAGCAGGACAACAGGGGGCGGCTATGGCTACACCTTC.

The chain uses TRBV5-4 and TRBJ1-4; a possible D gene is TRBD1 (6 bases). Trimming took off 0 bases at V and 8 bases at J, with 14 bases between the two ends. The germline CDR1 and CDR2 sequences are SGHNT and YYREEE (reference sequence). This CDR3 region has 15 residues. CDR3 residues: CASSLEGGPGEKLFF. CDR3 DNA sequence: TGTGCCAGCAGCTTGGAGGGGGGACCAGGCGAAAAACTGTTTTTT.

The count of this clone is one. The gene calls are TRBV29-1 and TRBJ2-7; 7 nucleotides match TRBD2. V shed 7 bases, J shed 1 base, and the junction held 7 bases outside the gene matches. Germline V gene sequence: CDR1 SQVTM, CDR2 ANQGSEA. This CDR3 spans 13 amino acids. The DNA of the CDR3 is TGCAGCGGTGGGGAGGGGATATCCTACGAGCAGTACTTC. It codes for CSGGEGISYEQYF.

The CDR3 loop is CASSLSVTEAFF. CDR3 bases: TGTGCCAGCAGCCTATCGGTCACGGAAGCTTTCTTT. V and J are TRBV7-2 and TRBJ1-1; D is ambiguous. CDR1 and CDR2 from the germline V gene are SGHTA and FQGNSA. The CDR3 has 12 amino acids. Trimming left V 5 bases short and J 8 bases short, with 12 bases between.

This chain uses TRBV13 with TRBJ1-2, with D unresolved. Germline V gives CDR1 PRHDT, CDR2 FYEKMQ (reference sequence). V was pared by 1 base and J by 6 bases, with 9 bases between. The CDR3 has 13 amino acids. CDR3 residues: CASSLDEGDGYTF. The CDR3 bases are TGTGCCAGCAGCTTAGATGAGGGAGATGGCTACACCTTC.

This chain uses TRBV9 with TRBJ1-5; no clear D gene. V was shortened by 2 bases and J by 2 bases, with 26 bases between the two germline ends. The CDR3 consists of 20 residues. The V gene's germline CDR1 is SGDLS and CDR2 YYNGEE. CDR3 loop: CASSVKDKGRSPLCNQPQHF. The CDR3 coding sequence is TGTGCCAGCAGCGTCAAGGATAAGGGAAGATCCCCTTTGTGCAATCAGCCCCAGCATTTT. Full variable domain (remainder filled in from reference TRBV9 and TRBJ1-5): DSGVTQTPKHLITATGQRVTLRCSPRSGDLSVYWYQQSLDQGLQFLIQYYNGEERAKGNILERFSAQQFPDLHSELNLSSLELGDSALYFCASSVKDKGRSPLCNQPQHFGDGTRLSIL.

The CDR3 DNA reads as TGTGCCTGGAGATCGGACAGTCACTACGAGCAGTACTTC. This encodes CAWRSDSHYEQYF. This chain links TRBV30 with TRBJ2-7, with D maybe TRBD1 (6 bases). Germline-derived CDR1 and CDR2 are GTSNPN and SVGIG (reference sequence). V shed 3 bases and J shed 3 bases, with 12 bases lying between them. The CDR3 loop spans 13 amino acids.